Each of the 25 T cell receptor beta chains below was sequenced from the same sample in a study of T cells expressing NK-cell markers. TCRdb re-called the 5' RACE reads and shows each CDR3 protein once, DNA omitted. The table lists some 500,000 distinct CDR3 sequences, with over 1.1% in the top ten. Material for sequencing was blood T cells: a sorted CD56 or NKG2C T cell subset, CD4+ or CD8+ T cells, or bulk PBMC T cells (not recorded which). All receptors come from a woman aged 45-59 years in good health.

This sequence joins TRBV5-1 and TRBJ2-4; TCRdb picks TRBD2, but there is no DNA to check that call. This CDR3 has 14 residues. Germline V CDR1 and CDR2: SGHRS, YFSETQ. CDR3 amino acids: CASSLGSEGNIQYF.

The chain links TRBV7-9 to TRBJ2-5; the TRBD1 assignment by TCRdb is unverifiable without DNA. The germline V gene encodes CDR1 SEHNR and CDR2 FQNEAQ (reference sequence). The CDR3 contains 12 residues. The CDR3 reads CASSRDGKTQYF. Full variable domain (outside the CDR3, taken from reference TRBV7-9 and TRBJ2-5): DTGVSQNPRHKITKRGQNVTFRCDPISEHNRLYWYRQTLGQGPEFLTYFQNEAQLEKSRLLSDRFSAERPKGSFSTLEIQRTEQGDSAMYLCASSRDGKTQYFGPGTRLLVL.

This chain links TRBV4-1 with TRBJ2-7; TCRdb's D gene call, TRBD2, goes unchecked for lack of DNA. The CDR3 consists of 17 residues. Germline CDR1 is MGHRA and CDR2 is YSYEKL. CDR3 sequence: CASSQVAAGSRDYEQYF.

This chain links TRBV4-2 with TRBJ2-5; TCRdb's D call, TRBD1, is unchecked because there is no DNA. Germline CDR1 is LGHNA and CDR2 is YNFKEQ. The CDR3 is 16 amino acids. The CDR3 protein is CASSQDQQGVGETQYF.

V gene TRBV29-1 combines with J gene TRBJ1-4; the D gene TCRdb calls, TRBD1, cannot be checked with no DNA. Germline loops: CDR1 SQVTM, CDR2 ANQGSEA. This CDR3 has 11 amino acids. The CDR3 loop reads CSVVAGEKLFF.

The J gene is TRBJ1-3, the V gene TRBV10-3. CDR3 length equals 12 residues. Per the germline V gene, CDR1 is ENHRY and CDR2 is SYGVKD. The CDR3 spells CAISVSGNTIYF.

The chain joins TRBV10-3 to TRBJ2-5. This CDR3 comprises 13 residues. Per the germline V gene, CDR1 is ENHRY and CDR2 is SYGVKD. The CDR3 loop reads CAIGSAAQETQYF.

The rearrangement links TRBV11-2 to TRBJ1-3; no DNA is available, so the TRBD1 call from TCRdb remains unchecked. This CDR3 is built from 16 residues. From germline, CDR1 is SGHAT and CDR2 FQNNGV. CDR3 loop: CASSAGDTYSGNTIYF.

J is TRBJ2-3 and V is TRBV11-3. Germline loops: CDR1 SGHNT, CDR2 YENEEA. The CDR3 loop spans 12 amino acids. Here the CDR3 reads CASSLVVGTQYF.

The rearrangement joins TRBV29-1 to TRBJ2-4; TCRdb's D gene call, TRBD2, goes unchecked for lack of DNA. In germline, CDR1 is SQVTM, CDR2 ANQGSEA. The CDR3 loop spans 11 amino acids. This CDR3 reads CSGRQGGIQYF.

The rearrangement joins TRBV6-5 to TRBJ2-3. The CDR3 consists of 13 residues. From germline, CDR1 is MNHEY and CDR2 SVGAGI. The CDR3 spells CASSYSQADTQYF.

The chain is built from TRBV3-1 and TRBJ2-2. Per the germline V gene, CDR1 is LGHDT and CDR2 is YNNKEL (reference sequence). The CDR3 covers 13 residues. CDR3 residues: CASCGFYTGELFF.

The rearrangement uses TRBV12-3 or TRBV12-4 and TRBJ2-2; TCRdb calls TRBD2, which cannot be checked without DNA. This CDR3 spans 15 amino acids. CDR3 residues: CASSFSSGSAGELFF.

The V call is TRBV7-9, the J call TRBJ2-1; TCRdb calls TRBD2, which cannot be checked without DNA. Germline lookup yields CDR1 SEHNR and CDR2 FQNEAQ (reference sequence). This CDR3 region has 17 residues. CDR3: CASSLVPGLAGLGEQFF.

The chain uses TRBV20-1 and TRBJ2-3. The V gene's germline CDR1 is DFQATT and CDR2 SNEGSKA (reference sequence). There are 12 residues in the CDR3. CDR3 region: CSAGDLVDTQYF.

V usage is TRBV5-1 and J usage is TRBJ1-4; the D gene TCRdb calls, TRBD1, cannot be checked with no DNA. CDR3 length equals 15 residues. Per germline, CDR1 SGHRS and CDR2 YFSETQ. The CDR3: CASSLGGRANEKLFF.

The CDR3 reads CTVRTGWTDTQYF. The V call is TRBV29-1, the J call TRBJ2-3; TCRdb's assignment of TRBD1 cannot be checked, as there is no DNA. Germline lookup yields CDR1 SQVTM and CDR2 ANQGSEA. The CDR3 extends over 13 amino acids.

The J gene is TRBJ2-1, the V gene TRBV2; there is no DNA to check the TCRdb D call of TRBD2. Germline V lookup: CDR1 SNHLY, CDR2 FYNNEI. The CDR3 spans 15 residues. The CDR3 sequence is CASRAGLAGSNEQFF.

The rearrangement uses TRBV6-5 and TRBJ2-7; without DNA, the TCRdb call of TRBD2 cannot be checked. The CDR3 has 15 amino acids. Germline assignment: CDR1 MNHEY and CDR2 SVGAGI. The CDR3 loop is CASSSASGRAPEQYF.

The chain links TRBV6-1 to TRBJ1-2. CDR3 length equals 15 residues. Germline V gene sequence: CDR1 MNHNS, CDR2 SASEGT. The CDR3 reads CASSEMRAANYGYTF.

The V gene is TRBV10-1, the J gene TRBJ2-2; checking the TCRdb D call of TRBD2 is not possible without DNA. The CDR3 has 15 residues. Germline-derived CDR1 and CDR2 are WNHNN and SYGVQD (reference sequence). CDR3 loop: CASSEPGGRAGELFF.

CDR3 in amino acids: CASSRNLAGGPADTQYF. The rearrangement links TRBV12-3 or TRBV12-4 to TRBJ2-3; TCRdb designates TRBD2, a call that cannot be tested without DNA. The CDR3 runs 17 residues.

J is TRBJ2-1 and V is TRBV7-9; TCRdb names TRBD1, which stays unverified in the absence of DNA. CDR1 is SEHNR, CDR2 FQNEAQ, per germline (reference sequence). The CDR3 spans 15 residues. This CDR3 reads CASSFRDRVGDEQFF.

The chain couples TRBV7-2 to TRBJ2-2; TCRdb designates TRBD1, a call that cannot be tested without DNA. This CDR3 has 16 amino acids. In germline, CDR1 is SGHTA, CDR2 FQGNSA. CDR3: CASSLDGRGTTGELFF.

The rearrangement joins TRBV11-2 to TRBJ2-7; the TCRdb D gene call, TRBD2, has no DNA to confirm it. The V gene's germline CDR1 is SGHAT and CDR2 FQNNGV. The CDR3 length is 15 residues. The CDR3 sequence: CASSLAPSGRNEQYF.